What follows describes a single T cell receptor beta chain. Its antigen is not identified. The source of the sample is a study of cytomegalovirus exposure and HLA in healthy donors. Study observations and caveats: Productive status was seen about 87% or about 30% of the time for most TCR beta V segments in an earlier analysis. A few CMV-associated chains were confirmed in vitro to be specific for CMV antigens.

The PCR used 60 Vbeta and 13 Jbeta primers. The data were produced by immunoSEQ multiplex PCR, yet TCRdb's version contains in-frame clones alone and is incomplete. Seen here are 150,000 to 200,000 clones, approximately 75% observed once, and the top ten hold about 1.6%. In germline, CDR1 is SGHRS, CDR2 YFSETQ. The V end was cut by 0 bases, the J end by 2 bases, with 12 bases between. The CDR3 covers 15 residues. The sequence was collected from a girl aged 5 to 17 in good health and CMV-seronegative. V and J are TRBV5-1 and TRBJ2-7, with a weak D call TRBD1 (6 bases). The sample taken for sequencing was PBMCs. CDR3 protein: CASSLVGAKPYEQYF. The DNA for the CDR3 is TGCGCCAGCAGCTTGGTGGGGGCGAAACCCTACGAGCAGTACTTC.